This TCR beta chain stems from a study of T cell responses to AZD1222 COVID-19 vaccine (dated by TCRdb to about 2021). For context, the study as a whole: AZD1222 recipients with second doses at about 4 weeks or about 12 weeks were pooled, because spike-specific TCR depth and breadth did not differ between schedules. TCR sequencing covered 230 or so trial participants: roughly 200 given two doses of AZD1222 and about 26 given two doses of MenACWY control vaccine. Trial participants were enrolled by age into 18-55, 56-69 and 70-plus year subgroups, with about 150, 28 and 57 TCR-sequenced participants respectively. Broader findings and caveats from the paper: The vaccine-associated CD4 TCRs covered the entire spike protein, and the dominant responses fell in regions 160-218 and 743-854. Conclusions about previously exposed vaccinees are limited because only six or seven AZD1222 recipients were SARS-CoV-2 seropositive at baseline. Reportedly, close to half of the unique spike-specific TCRs recognized epitopes lying outside the regions that are mutated in the B.1.351 and B.1.1.7 variants. Spike-specific TCR breadth and depth rose significantly after two AZD1222 doses compared with day 0 and with MenACWY recipients. In the small 56-69-year group, the increase in depth fell short of significance, most likely because of low power. Participants were mostly white British and included more females than males, and it was suggested by the authors that clonal diversity may have been underestimated. Because no samples from the day 14 peak response were available, repertoires could be characterized only after the peak T cell response.

About this clone: Its antigen has not been determined. It has no much larger one-base neighbor in the sample; base qualities were not kept.

The time point tag for this specimen amounts to: baseline before first vaccination. Vaccinee samples came from UK trials COV001 and COV002, including a single-blind randomized controlled phase 2/3 trial of AZD1222 (ChAdOx1 nCoV-19) in healthy adults. Trial participant PBMC samples were collected at day 0 and day 28 after the second dose for TCRbeta chain sequencing. The V and J ends are trimmed by 2 bases and 6 bases, leaving 4 bases between them. Taken from the germline V gene (reference sequence), the CDR1 and CDR2 loops are LNHDA and SQIVND. Counted from cysteine to phenylalanine, this CDR3 has 11 amino acids. The retained sequence is limited to the CDR3, 33 bases, with the frame set at the first base. The CDR3 regions of human TCRbeta chains were analyzed by immunosequencing. The authors' analysis ran thus. TCRs in the repertoires were compared against a reference library of SARS-CoV-2-specific TCRs that had been generated with the MIRA antigen-specificity platform. Breadth meant the fraction of unique TCRs that were SARS-CoV-2-associated, whereas depth meant the fraction of total T cells that were SARS-CoV-2-associated. Using the MIRA data, each spike-specific TCR was assigned both to the spike region to which the TCR was reactive and to a CD4 or CD8 class. Log10-transformed breadth and depth values were compared by one-way ANOVA with Sidak's multiple comparisons tests. TCRdb limited this immuneACCESS table to in-frame rearrangements with V and J called. A share of clones is missing; checked studies link under half to unresolved V genes, and the rest is unexplained. Clone size and the V and J calls come from that table; the DNA yielded D and trimming. The sample table holds about 110,000 clones, of which roughly 90% were seen once. 4.5% to 6.5% of the sample is held by the ten biggest clonotypes.

This sequence originates from an adult in good health. The sample in question was peripheral blood, obtained on day 0 of AZD1222 vaccination. Recombination connected TRBV19 to TRBJ1-2, with the D gene too uncertain to name. The CDR3 protein: CASSISDGYTF. The nucleotides are TGTGCCAGTAGTATATCTGATGGCTACACCTTC. Supplemented by the reference TRBV19 and TRBJ1-2 proteins around the CDR3, the complete variable domain is DGGITQSPKYLFRKEGQNVTLSCEQNLNHDAMYWYRQDPGQGLRLIYYSQIVNDFQKGDIAEGYSVSREKKESFPLTVTSAQKNPTAFYLCASSISDGYTFGSGTRLTVV.